This TCR beta chain is drawn from a study of human T cells and chemical hapten exposure. Looking at the study overall: The upper back received 0.01% DPC by patch testing, with results read at 6 days. It was small differences in pooled library volume that mainly caused per-sample TCR yields to vary. Overall study results and limits: TCRs above 1 in 1000 frequency did not change with DPC sensitization.

This clonotype showed up many times. Antigen: not known. J was trimmed by 7 bases and V by 6 bases; bases with no gene match: 6. Germline V gives CDR1 LGHDT, CDR2 YNNKEL (reference sequence). This CDR3 contains 13 residues. It was the library that attached unique molecular identifiers to individual cDNA molecules. Each CDR3 protein gets one entry after TCRdb re-called the RACE reads with MiXCR. The sample holds 75,000 to 90,000 distinct CDR3 sequences; 10% to 13% are singletons and the top ten take around 1.5%. The time point: patch test 1, 2 weeks after DPC sensitization. Treatment noted: therapeutic diphenylcyclopropenone sensitization with weekly scalp DPC.

The V and J genes are TRBV3-1 and TRBJ1-2; 9 bases line up with TRBD1. The sample consisted of whole blood, taken in connection with sensitization to the hapten diphenylcyclopropenone (DPC). The TCR was taken from a woman between 45 and 65 years old with alopecia areata. Some clones in this sample may be carry-over from other donors' samples. The CDR3 sequence is CASRGQGGTGYTF. For the CDR3, the DNA is TGTGCCAGCAGGGGACAGGGCGGGACTGGCTACACCTTC.